This TCR beta chain was identified during a study of shared clonotypes between healthy human individuals. Only Caucasian adults living in Nashville, Tennessee made up the donor group. CD45RA+ naive and CD45RA-negative memory subsets were separated from CD4+ cells. Method: immunoSEQ multiplex PCR; TCRdb's copy keeps in-frame clones and lacks some. The sample holds 2 million to 2.5 million clones, just over 90% seen once. This CDR3 has 14 amino acids. Germline loops: CDR1 SNHLY, CDR2 FYNNEI. Trimming pared 7 bases from V and 4 bases from J, leaving 16 bases between. This TCR was recovered from a young man in good health. Some clones in this sample may be carry-over from other donors' samples. The sequenced sample was naive CD4+ T cells from PBMCs. Subset specified: CD45RA+ positively selected. The rearrangement uses TRBV2 and TRBJ1-1, with D possibly TRBD1 on 6 matching bases. The CDR3 sequence: CASNLAGVATEAFF. CDR3 nucleotide sequence: TGTGCCAGCAATCTTGCAGGGGTTGCCACTGAAGCTTTCTTT.